The next 18 T cell receptor beta chains were all read from a single sample in a study of blood T cells in healthy people across ages (dated by TCRdb to about 2015). Library preparation used 5' RACE. The instrument given in TCRdb is Illumina HiSeq 2500. A second 7 to 11 cycle PCR used a sample-barcoded 5' primer and a J-beta primer mix. TCRdb reprocessed the public reads (quality trimming at Q25 with fastp, clone calling with MiXCR) and kept in-frame beta chains. Records with the same CDR3 protein are collapsed into one entry carrying the most frequent genes and DNA. This sample lists 1.5 million to 2 million distinct CDR3 sequences; roughly 32% were detected once. 11% of the sample is taken by the ten largest. Material: blood. These TCRs come from a woman aged 25 to 45 in good health.

As regards this clonotype: This may come from a read error, since a much larger clone is one base off. V usage is TRBV15 and J usage is TRBJ2-3, with D possibly TRBD1 on 5 matching bases. Germline assignment: CDR1 LNHNV and CDR2 YYDKDF (reference sequence). This CDR3 spans 13 amino acids. In DNA form, the CDR3 reads TGTGCCACCAGCAGAGAGGGCACAGGTACGCAGTATTTT. Protein: CATSREGTGTQYF.

In its sample, this clonotype was seen a few times. The rearrangement joins TRBV11-2 to TRBJ2-1; 8 bases map to TRBD2. V dropped 0 bases and J dropped 4; count of bases not matched to a gene: 2. CDR1 SGHAT and CDR2 FQNNGV come from the germline V gene. This CDR3 region has 15 residues. CDR3 loop: CASSLEVAGYNEQFF. CDR3 in DNA: TGTGCCAGCAGCTTAGAGGTAGCGGGATACAATGAGCAGTTCTTC.

This clonotype was counted at least ten times. The rearrangement joins TRBV5-1 to TRBJ2-1; tentatively, D is TRBD2 (6 bases). V gave up 5 bases and J gave up 0 bases, with 9 bases separating them. Looked up from germline, CDR1 is SGHRS and CDR2 is YFSETQ. The CDR3 loop spans 14 amino acids. The CDR3 is CASRASDSYNEQFF. In DNA form, the CDR3 reads TGCGCCAGCAGGGCTAGCGACTCCTACAATGAGCAGTTCTTC.

This clonotype appeared a few times. V usage is TRBV7-2 and J usage is TRBJ2-1; TRBD2 agrees at 7 bases. This CDR3 comprises 14 residues. Per germline, CDR1 SGHTA and CDR2 FQGNSA. Unmatched junction bases numbered 6, after V lost 4 bases and J lost 6 bases. This CDR3 is CASSSSGEGNEQFF. The CDR3 DNA is TGTGCCAGCAGCTCCAGCGGGGAAGGCAATGAGCAGTTCTTC. The full variable domain, with the rest looked up from reference TRBV7-2 and TRBJ2-1, is GAGVSQSPSNKVTEKGKDVELRCDPISGHTALYWYRQSLGQGLEFLIYFQGNSAPDKSGLPSDRFSAERTGGSVSTLTIQRTQQEDSAVYLCASSSSGEGNEQFFGPGTRLTVL.

This clonotype was seen only a few times. V usage is TRBV20-1 and J usage is TRBJ1-5, with 9 bases lining up with TRBD1. Germline lookup yields CDR1 DFQATT and CDR2 SNEGSKA (reference sequence). CDR3 length: 16 amino acids. The V gene end was trimmed by 4 bases and the J gene end by 6 bases; junction bases not matched to a gene: 13. The CDR3 here is CSAKKPGQGLGQPQHF. In DNA, the CDR3 is TGCAGTGCTAAAAAACCGGGACAGGGTCTTGGTCAGCCCCAGCATTTT.

This clonotype was picked up many times. The gene calls are TRBV9 and TRBJ1-1; weak D call: TRBD1 (5 bases). Germline lookup yields CDR1 SGDLS and CDR2 YYNGEE. V lost 3 bases, J lost 5 bases, and 14 bases lay in between. This CDR3 has 14 amino acids. The CDR3 loop reads CASSAGPLRTEAFF. The CDR3 nucleotides read TGTGCCAGCAGCGCGGGACCCTTGAGAACTGAAGCTTTCTTT.

This rearrangement joins TRBV2 to TRBJ2-5; 7 bases line up with TRBD2. The DNA matches TRBJ2-7 better at its end, which makes the J call doubtful. This CDR3 is 14 amino acids long. Per germline, CDR1 SNHLY and CDR2 FYNNEI. DNA for the CDR3: TGTGCCAGCAGGCCCGGAGGCGGGAGCAACGAGCAGTACTTC. It codes for CASRPGGGSNEQYF.

This clonotype was detected many times. This chain uses TRBV7-9 with TRBJ1-2; D is unclear. With 5 bases removed from V and 2 bases from J, the gap between germline ends came to 9 bases. The CDR3 runs 13 residues. Germline assignment: CDR1 SEHNR and CDR2 FQNEAQ (reference sequence). The CDR3 reads CASSPPRNYGYTF. In DNA, the CDR3 is TGTGCCAGCAGCCCCCCCCGAAACTATGGCTACACCTTC. The whole variable domain, filled in from reference TRBV7-9 and TRBJ1-2, reads DTGVSQNPRHKITKRGQNVTFRCDPISEHNRLYWYRQTLGQGPEFLTYFQNEAQLEKSRLLSDRFSAERPKGSFSTLEIQRTEQGDSAMYLCASSPPRNYGYTFGSGTRLTVV.

The V gene is TRBV9, the J gene TRBJ2-5; TRBD1 matches 7 bases. Trimming removed 4 bases from V and 1 base from J; junction bases left unmatched: 7. In germline, CDR1 is SGDLS, CDR2 YYNGEE. The CDR3 has 15 amino acids. This chain's CDR3 is CASSSRQGIQETQYF. The CDR3 DNA reads as TGTGCCAGCAGCTCCAGACAGGGCATCCAAGAGACCCAGTACTTC.

The DNA for the CDR3 is TGTGCCAGCAGCGTAGGGGTCAGGTTGCAGGGCACTAATGAAAAACTGTTTTTT. It codes for CASSVGVRLQGTNEKLFF. The chain carries TRBV9 and TRBJ1-4; TRBD1 might be the D (5 bases). The CDR3 has 18 residues. The ends were cut back, 0 bases at V and 2 bases at J, with 17 bases in the middle. Per germline, CDR1 SGDLS and CDR2 YYNGEE.

This clonotype was observed a single time. V usage is TRBV13 and J usage is TRBJ1-2; 8 positions match TRBD1. J gave up 8 bases and V 5 bases, and 13 bases lay outside the gene matches. The V gene's germline CDR1 is PRHDT and CDR2 FYEKMQ (reference sequence). The CDR3 runs to 15 residues. The CDR3 DNA sequence: TGTGCCAGCAGCATCTCTTCAGGGGGCGCTCGGGGCTACACCTTC. Its protein product is CASSISSGGARGYTF.

With regard to this clonotype: Since no conserved phenylalanine or tryptophan closes the CDR3, a read error is the likely cause. The rearrangement joins TRBV5-1 to TRBJ2-1; D uncertain. This CDR3 has 14 residues. Germline lookup yields CDR1 SGHRS and CDR2 YFSETQ. V was shortened by 2 bases and J by 4 bases, with 10 bases between the two germline ends. The CDR3 coding sequence is TGCGCCAGCAGCTTTGAAATGGGTTACAATGAGCAGTTCTGC. Amino acid sequence: CASSFEMGYNEQFC.

Comments on this clonotype: One junction end disagrees with the germline gene, perhaps due to a read error. The J gene is TRBJ2-3, the V gene TRBV6-1; 10 nucleotides agree with TRBD1. CDR3 length: 16 residues. Germline CDR1 MNHNS, CDR2 SASEGT. The CDR3 loop is CASNELSGTGEDTQYF. The DNA of the CDR3 is TGTGCCAGCAATGAACTGTCCGGGACAGGGGAAGATACGCAGTATTTT.

To note about this clonotype: This could be a read error, since a much larger clone is one nucleotide away. The gene calls are TRBV29-1 and TRBJ2-1; TRBD2 is a possible D gene (5 bases). CDR3 length: 12 residues. The germline V gene encodes CDR1 SQVTM and CDR2 ANQGSEA. The V gene lost 7 bases and the J gene lost 6 bases, with 13 bases spanning the gap. CDR3 sequence (DNA): TGCAGCGGTACAATAGAGGGCAATGAGCAGTTCTTC. Protein: CSGTIEGNEQFF.

The chain combines TRBV6-5 with TRBJ2-3; no clear D. This CDR3 has 15 residues. V lost 0 bases to trimming and J lost 2 bases, with 9 bases between them. Germline lookup yields CDR1 MNHEY and CDR2 SVGAGI. CDR3 in DNA: TGTGCCAGCAGTTACTCCCGTAAGGACACAGATACGCAGTATTTT. Residues: CASSYSRKDTDTQYF.

This clonotype has just a few counts. The gene calls are TRBV20-1 and TRBJ2-1; 8 bases match TRBD2. CDR1 and CDR2 from the germline V gene are DFQATT and SNEGSKA (reference sequence). The CDR3 is made up of 13 amino acids. Trimming at V came to 2 bases and at J to 6 bases, leaving 3 bases not matched to a gene. The DNA of the CDR3 is TGCAGTGCTAGAACGGGGGGGTCCAATGAGCAGTTCTTC. This sequence encodes CSARTGGSNEQFF.

This clonotype was seen only a few times. V usage is TRBV19 and J usage is TRBJ2-1; TRBD2 aligns across 8 bases. This CDR3 spans 16 amino acids. J lost 3 bases, V lost 7 bases, and 11 bases had no gene match. Germline V gene lookup returns CDR1 LNHDA and CDR2 SQIVND (reference sequence). In DNA form, the CDR3 reads TGTGCCAGTAACAGCGGGAGCGCTCAAAACTACAATGAGCAGTTCTTC. Translated, it gives CASNSGSAQNYNEQFF.

The gene calls are TRBV5-1 and TRBJ2-1, with 10 bases fitting TRBD2. The V segment lost 4 bases and the J segment 8 bases; nucleotides outside the gene matches: 9. CDR1 is SGHRS, CDR2 YFSETQ, per germline. The CDR3 contains 15 residues. In nucleotides, the CDR3 is TGCGCCAGCAGCACCCTAGCGGGAGAGTACCATGAGCAGTTCTTC. Translation gives CASSTLAGEYHEQFF.